This record looks at one T cell receptor beta chain sequence and its context. The target antigen is unknown. Germline loops: CDR1 SGHVS, CDR2 FNYEAQ. Trimming shortened V by 5 bases and J by 2 bases, and 10 bases separated the two germline ends. This CDR3 region has 14 residues. This sample is drawn from a study of OX40 agonist ivuxolimab in advanced cancers. For the study at large: Patients received ivuxolimab, an agonistic anti-OX40 (CD134) antibody. Previous treatment with anti-PD-1, anti-PD-L1 or anti-CTLA-4 therapy was allowed; 40% had received some. Study-wide findings and caveats: The authors did not determine the antigen specificity of the expanded peripheral T cells.

Patients were ineligible given autoimmune disease history or systemic immunosuppression. Generated by immunoSEQ multiplex PCR, the TCRdb table keeps only in-frame clones and is missing some. Of 60,000 to 85,000 clones listed, under 90% are singletons. The V and J genes are TRBV7-6 and TRBJ2-1; TRBD1 or TRBD2 may be the D gene (5 bases each). The sequences come from CD4+ or CD8+ T cells sorted from blood, collected in a trial of the OX40 agonist ivuxolimab. This TCR came from an adult with an advanced solid tumor such as melanoma, head and neck, liver or kidney cancer. CDR3 amino acids: CASSPPGPYNEQFF. CDR3 nucleotide sequence: TGTGCCAGCAGCCCACCGGGACCCTACAATGAGCAGTTCTTC. The whole variable domain, remainder taken from reference TRBV7-6 and TRBJ2-1, is GAGVSQSPRYKVTKRGQDVALRCDPISGHVSLYWYRQALGQGPEFLTYFNYEAQQDKSGLPNDRFSAERPEGSISTLTIQRTEQRDSAMYRCASSPPGPYNEQFFGPGTRLTVL.